These 8 T cell receptor beta chains originate from one sample sequenced in a study of T cells in Graves' hyperthyroidism and ophthalmopathy (dated by TCRdb to about 2019). Receptor libraries were prepared by multiplex PCR. The instrument given in TCRdb is Illumina HiSeq 2000. The TCR beta CDR3 regions were amplified from the RNA transcripts. The first round of RT-PCR for the TCR CDR3 was performed with the HTBI primer set and the Qiagen OneStep RT-PCR kit. TCRdb took the public reads, trimmed them with fastp at Q25, ran MiXCR for clone calling and kept in-frame beta chains. CDR3 protein duplicates are merged, each entry listing the most common genes and DNA. The sample table holds roughly 380,000 distinct CDR3 sequences, of which roughly an eighth were seen once. The top ten constitute less than 6.5% of the sample. Sequenced input: blood. The source is a young woman with Graves' hyperthyroidism.

This clonotype has a handful of counts. V usage is TRBV7-9 and J usage is TRBJ2-7; D not certain. CDR3 size: 14 residues. Germline CDR1 and CDR2: SEHNR and FQNEAQ (reference sequence). Trimming cost V 5 bases and J 2 bases, with 13 bases left between them. The CDR3 bases are TGTGCCAGCAGCCCCAGACCGCCTACCTACGAGCAGTACTTC. As protein: CASSPRPPTYEQYF.

This clonotype was seen only a few times. This chain uses TRBV2 with TRBJ2-5, with 14 bases fitting TRBD2. Germline loops: CDR1 SNHLY, CDR2 FYNNEI. There are 16 residues in the CDR3. V shed 3 bases, J shed 1 base, and the junction held 1 base outside the gene matches. CDR3 sequence reads: CASSEGLAGAQETQYF. The CDR3 nucleotides read TGTGCCAGCAGTGAGGGACTAGCGGGAGCCCAAGAGACCCAGTACTTC.

Comment on this clonotype: A much larger clone lies one base from this, so it may be a read error. The V call is TRBV7-2, the J call TRBJ2-2, with 8 bases fitting TRBD2. The CDR3 consists of 16 residues. Germline V gene lookup returns CDR1 SGHTA and CDR2 FQGNSA. The CDR3 nucleotides read TGTGCCAGCAGCGATCCTGCGCGGGAGGTAACCGGGGAGCCGTTTTTT. It yields the protein CASSDPAREVTGEPFF.

This clonotype turned up a few times. CDR3 DNA sequence: TGTGCCAGTAGCGACCGGGGCAGGTTCGCCTACGAGCAGTACTTC. This sequence encodes CASSDRGRFAYEQYF. V and J are TRBV19 and TRBJ2-7, with D possibly called TRBD1 or TRBD2 (5 bases each). CDR3 length: 15 amino acids. Trimming left V 6 bases short and J 2 bases short, with 17 bases between. Germline V lookup: CDR1 LNHDA, CDR2 SQIVND (reference sequence).

This clonotype was found many times. The V gene is TRBV11-2, the J gene TRBJ2-4, with D maybe TRBD2 (6 bases). Germline V gives CDR1 SGHAT, CDR2 FQNNGV. V lost 5 bases and J 0 bases, leaving 11 bases between the germline ends. The CDR3 spans 15 residues. The CDR3 loop is CASSTSGLAKNIQYF. The CDR3 DNA reads TGTGCCAGCAGCACCTCGGGACTAGCCAAAAACATTCAGTACTTC.

This clonotype was observed a handful of times. The gene calls are TRBV6-1 and TRBJ1-2; D unclear. Germline values: CDR1 MNHNS, CDR2 SASEGT. The V and J ends lost 7 bases and 8 bases respectively, with 14 bases between them. CDR3 size: 12 residues. CDR3 nucleotides: TGTGCCAGCAAGGAAGGGTCTGGGGGCTACACCTTC. Its protein product is CASKEGSGGYTF.

The chain is built from TRBV30 and TRBJ2-7; 12 bases are a match to TRBD2. Germline V gene lookup returns CDR1 GTSNPN and CDR2 SVGIG (reference sequence). Trimming removed 3 bases from V and 6 bases from J; junction bases left unmatched: 12. The CDR3 runs 16 residues. CDR3 loop: CAWSATRTSGTVEQYF. DNA of the CDR3: TGTGCCTGGAGCGCCACCCGGACTAGCGGGACGGTCGAGCAGTACTTC.

This clonotype was seen many times. The J gene is TRBJ2-7, the V gene TRBV30, with D tentatively TRBD2 (6 bases). V lost 3 bases and J lost 2, with 17 bases in between. Germline V lookup: CDR1 GTSNPN, CDR2 SVGIG (reference sequence). This CDR3 has 15 amino acids. CDR3 amino acids: CAWSLGGLRPYEQYF. The DNA of the CDR3 is TGTGCCTGGAGCCTGGGGGGACTCCGTCCCTACGAGCAGTACTTC.